This entry lists 21 T cell receptor beta chains sequenced from one sample in a study of Ad26.COV2.S vaccination and SARS-CoV-2 variants. The treatment denotes: approximately 18 received Ad26.COV2.S at low or high dose, single or two shots; 5 received placebo; per-sample allocation not given. Day 63 after the first injection of vaccine or placebo was the sampling time. Clones were read by immunoSEQ multiplex PCR, and TCRdb kept only the in-frame ones, dropping some. Of roughly 300,000 clones in the sample, about 85% were seen once. The sample consisted of peripheral blood, taken in a trial of Ad26.COV2.S vaccine versus placebo. The source is a person aged 18-65 years who received the Ad26.COV2.S COVID-19 vaccine or a placebo.

The chain uses TRBV12-5 and TRBJ2-7, with D maybe TRBD1 (6 bases). CDR3 size: 12 residues. The ends were cut back, 7 bases at V and 4 bases at J, with 11 bases in the middle. Per the germline V gene, CDR1 is LGHNT and CDR2 is FRNRAP. This chain's CDR3 is CASAPDRYEQYF. Here the CDR3 DNA reads TGTGCTAGTGCCCCAGACAGGTACGAGCAGTACTTC.

V usage is TRBV18 and J usage is TRBJ2-3; 13 nucleotides match TRBD2. Germline CDR1 is KGHSH and CDR2 is LQKENI. Losses at the gene ends were 4 bases for V and 1 base for J; bases not matched to a gene: 14. This CDR3 region has 20 residues. CDR3 loop: CASSQNGLAGATSGTDTQYF. CDR3 sequence (DNA): TGTGCCAGCTCACAAAATGGACTAGCGGGAGCCACCTCAGGCACAGATACGCAGTATTTT.

The chain couples TRBV28 to TRBJ1-1; maybe TRBD1 (5 bases). The germline gives CDR1 MDHEN, CDR2 SYDVKM. Trimming shortened V by 7 bases and J by 0 bases, and 12 bases separated the two germline ends. This CDR3 contains 14 residues. CDR3 nucleotides: TGTGCCAGCACCCAAGGGGAGGTGAACACTGAAGCTTTCTTT. It is translated as CASTQGEVNTEAFF.

The J gene is TRBJ1-2, the V gene TRBV7-9; 7 bases line up with TRBD1. This CDR3 is built from 15 residues. The junction had 7 bases not matched to a gene; V was cut back by 5 bases and J by 1 base. CDR1 is SEHNR, CDR2 FQNEAQ, per germline (reference sequence). CDR3 nucleotides: TGTGCCAGCAGCCGACAGGGCCCCAATAACTATGGCTACACCTTC. Amino acid sequence: CASSRQGPNNYGYTF.

The V and J genes are TRBV24-1 and TRBJ2-3; TRBD1 matches 7 bases. The CDR3 has 17 residues. The trim removed 0 bases at V and 6 bases at J, leaving 11 bases unmatched. CDR1 is KGHDR and CDR2 is SFDVKD in the germline V gene. The CDR3 reads CATSDLGTDNTNDTQYF. CDR3 sequence (DNA): TGTGCCACCAGTGATTTGGGGACAGACAACACTAATGATACGCAGTATTTT.

V and J are TRBV30 and TRBJ2-2; 7 bases match TRBD1. The germline CDR1 and CDR2 sequences are GTSNPN and SVGIG (reference sequence). Unmatched junction bases numbered 7, after V lost 3 bases and J lost 6 bases. The CDR3 runs 14 residues. CDR3 nucleotide sequence: TGTGCCTGGAGGCGAACTACAGGGGCCGGGGAGCTGTTTTTT. Translated, it gives CAWRRTTGAGELFF.

The chain has TRBV5-1 and TRBJ1-1, with D maybe TRBD1 (6 bases). V shed 5 bases and J shed 1 base, with 15 bases lying between them. The CDR3 extends over 15 amino acids. The V gene's germline CDR1 is SGHRS and CDR2 YFSETQ. The chain's CDR3 is CASRRDIARNTEAFF. The CDR3 DNA reads TGCGCCAGCAGACGGGACATTGCTCGGAACACTGAAGCTTTCTTT.

The rearrangement uses TRBV9 and TRBJ2-2, with TRBD2 as a possible D gene (6 bases). This CDR3 has 18 residues. Germline V gene lookup returns CDR1 SGDLS and CDR2 YYNGEE. Trimming took 0 bases from V and 2 from J, leaving 17 bases between them. CDR3 nucleotides: TGTGCCAGCAGCGTAGGAGCGGGCGGCAGACATAACACCGGGGAGCTGTTTTTT. Its protein product is CASSVGAGGRHNTGELFF.

The gene calls are TRBV4-3 and TRBJ2-6, with D hard to call. V lost 1 base and J lost 0, with 19 bases in between. The CDR3 has 20 residues. From germline, CDR1 is LGHNA and CDR2 YSLEER. The CDR3 sequence: CASSQAVARQIVSGANVLTF. The CDR3 nucleotides are TGCGCCAGCAGCCAAGCTGTGGCCAGACAAATTGTCTCTGGGGCCAACGTCCTGACTTTC.

This clone occurred once. The V gene is TRBV7-2, the J gene TRBJ2-7; 11 bases map to TRBD2. CDR3 length equals 17 residues. The V gene's germline CDR1 is SGHTA and CDR2 FQGNSA. V shed 1 base and J 4 bases; nucleotides not matched to a gene: 9. The CDR3 region is CASSLGLAGGVGYEQYF. Here the CDR3 DNA reads TGTGCCAGCAGCTTAGGGCTAGCGGGAGGCGTAGGGTACGAGCAGTACTTC.

This chain links TRBV4-2 with TRBJ1-4, with D perhaps TRBD1 (5 bases). V was clipped by 0 bases and J by 7 bases, with 15 bases between them. The CDR3 runs to 16 residues. CDR1 is LGHNA, CDR2 YNFKEQ, per germline. CDR3 nucleotide sequence: TGTGCCAGCAGCCAAGACGTCGGGACGGGCGGTGAAAAACTGTTTTTT. Its protein product is CASSQDVGTGGEKLFF.

V usage is TRBV6-4 and J usage is TRBJ1-6; no firm D call. Trimming cost V 6 bases and J 0 bases, with 9 bases left between them. The CDR3 covers 15 residues. Per the germline V gene, CDR1 is MRHNA and CDR2 is SNTAGT. The CDR3 DNA reads as TGTGCCAGCAGGGAACAGAGCTCCTATAATTCACCCCTCCACTTT. This encodes CASREQSSYNSPLHF.

V and J are TRBV5-1 and TRBJ1-2, with TRBD1 as a possible D gene (5 bases). The CDR3 has 14 residues. V lost 0 bases and J lost 8, with 14 bases in between. CDR1 is SGHRS and CDR2 is YFSETQ in the germline V gene. In nucleotides, the CDR3 is TGCGCCAGCAGCTTGGCACGGCAGGGAGGAGGCTACACCTTC. Its protein product is CASSLARQGGGYTF. Variable domain in full (rest from reference TRBV5-1 and TRBJ1-2): KAGVTQTPRYLIKTRGQQVTLSCSPISGHRSVSWYQQTPGQGLQFLFEYFSETQRNKGNFPGRFSGRQFSNSRSEMNVSTLELGDSALYLCASSLARQGGGYTFGSGTRLTVV.

This clone has more than one count but fewer than ten. V usage is TRBV9 and J usage is TRBJ1-5; D unresolved. Germline lookup yields CDR1 SGDLS and CDR2 YYNGEE. This CDR3 contains 15 residues. Trimming shortened V by 3 bases and J by 1 base, and 11 bases separated the two germline ends. CDR3 loop: CASSASPGSNQPQHF. The CDR3 DNA follows: TGTGCCAGCAGCGCATCGCCCGGGAGCAATCAGCCCCAGCATTTT.

The gene calls are TRBV7-6 and TRBJ2-1, with 9 bases that match TRBD2. The CDR3 covers 17 residues. The trim removed 3 bases at V and 4 bases at J, leaving 10 bases unmatched. Germline CDR1 reads SGHVS; CDR2 reads FNYEAQ. CDR3 coding DNA: TGTGCCAGCAGCTTTTCCGATCTAGCGGGAAGGTACAATGAGCAGTTCTTC. This gives the protein CASSFSDLAGRYNEQFF.

This clone showed up just once. This chain connects TRBV7-2 to TRBJ2-5; 12 bases line up with TRBD2. CDR1 and CDR2 (germline): SGHTA, FQGNSA. The CDR3 length is 16 residues. With V trimmed by 5 bases and J by 1 base, 5 bases remained unmatched. In nucleotides, the CDR3 is TGTGCCAGCAGCCAAGGACTAGCGGGGCCCCAAGAGACCCAGTACTTC. This gives the protein CASSQGLAGPQETQYF.

The count of this clone is one. V usage is TRBV6-4 and J usage is TRBJ1-1; D gene unclear. CDR1 and CDR2 (germline): MRHNA, SNTAGT. V was trimmed by 0 bases and J by 7 bases, leaving 18 bases between them. CDR3 size: 16 residues. In nucleotides, the CDR3 is TGTGCCAGCAGTGACTCGATCGGTGCCGGGATCGGTGAAGCTTTCTTT. The encoded protein is CASSDSIGAGIGEAFF.

This chain uses TRBV7-2 with TRBJ2-3, with a weak D call TRBD1 (6 bases). The CDR3 spans 15 residues. The V gene lost 2 bases and the J gene lost 3 bases, with 12 bases spanning the gap. Germline V gene data show CDR1 as SGHTA and CDR2 as FQGNSA. The CDR3 sequence is CASSLSRQATDTQYF. The DNA of the CDR3 is TGTGCCAGCAGCTTATCCCGACAGGCGACAGATACGCAGTATTTT.

This clone was observed once. J is TRBJ2-7 and V is TRBV2; D gene ambiguous. The CDR3 extends over 15 amino acids. Germline V gives CDR1 SNHLY, CDR2 FYNNEI. Trimming cost V 9 bases and J 2 bases, with 20 bases left between them. CDR3 nucleotide sequence: TGTGCCAGTATCGCTACCCTGACAACTACCTACGAGCAGTACTTC. It specifies CASIATLTTTYEQYF.

The chain has TRBV29-1 and TRBJ2-2; weak D call: TRBD2 (6 bases). Between the trimmed V and J ends, which lost 6 bases and 6 bases, there was a span of 20 bases. CDR3 length: 15 residues. Germline V gene sequence: CDR1 SQVTM, CDR2 ANQGSEA. The CDR3 DNA sequence: TGCAGCGTGGCACACGGGCGGGGCATCGCCGGGGAGCTGTTTTTT. This encodes CSVAHGRGIAGELFF.

The J gene is TRBJ2-2, the V gene TRBV27; D possibly matches TRBD1 or TRBD2 (5 bases each). With 5 bases removed from V and 0 bases from J, the gap between germline ends came to 13 bases. The CDR3 has 16 amino acids. The germline V gene encodes CDR1 MNHEY and CDR2 SMNVEV (reference sequence). CDR3 in amino acids: CASSETGTANTGELFF. As DNA, the CDR3 is TGTGCCAGCAGTGAAACCGGGACGGCGAACACCGGGGAGCTGTTTTTT.